This T cell receptor beta chain was recovered during a study of T cell changes during pregnancy in multiple sclerosis. Profiling relied on immunoSEQ multiplex PCR, and the TCRdb table lists in-frame clones only, not all of them. The table includes 9,500 to 14,000 clones, 84% detected once. This CDR3 region has 13 residues. CDR1 is SNHLY, CDR2 FYNNEI, per germline. Trimming stripped 6 bases from V and 5 bases from J, with 13 bases between. The V and J genes are TRBV2 and TRBJ1-1; TRBD1 is a possible D gene (5 bases). The sample consisted of CD8+ T cells from peripheral blood mononuclear cells, taken after pregnancy. The receptor was isolated from a female donor in good health, enrolled as a control in a pregnancy study. The CDR3 DNA reads as TGTGCCAGCAGGGCCGACAGTGGTACTGAAGCTTTCTTT. It yields the protein CASRADSGTEAFF.